Listed here are 19 T cell receptor beta chains from one sample, sequenced in a study of regulatory T cells in long-lasting Graves disease. Construction of the TCR beta libraries employed iRepertoire HTBI primers in conjunction with Arm-PCR of CDR3 regions. TCRdb called the multiplex PCR reads again in MiXCR, with one record for every CDR3 protein. The top ten hold about two fifths of the sample, which has 600,000 to 800,000 distinct CDR3 sequences, around 30% seen once. The time point was: persistent/refractory GD, antithyroid drugs over 5 years with positive TRAb. The authors made the TCR library using RNA they extracted from PBMCs. This sample comprised peripheral blood mononuclear cells (PBMCs), obtained when the disease was refractory, from a patient treated with antithyroid drugs. These receptors were collected from a female donor with Graves disease.

The V call is TRBV5-1, the J call TRBJ2-6; 7 bases line up with TRBD1. CDR1 SGHRS and CDR2 YFSETQ come from the germline V gene. The CDR3 totals 20 residues. V trimming: 3 bases; J trimming: 0 bases; junction bases outside the gene matches: 15. The CDR3, as DNA: TGCGCCAGCAGCTCGGAGAACAGTCCGGGACAGTACTCTGGGGCCAACGTCCTGACTTTC. This translates into CASSSENSPGQYSGANVLTF.

This clonotype turned up a few times. V usage is TRBV30 and J usage is TRBJ1-1, with D possibly matching TRBD1 (5 bases). Trimming took off 5 bases at V and 5 bases at J, with 12 bases between the two ends. This CDR3 is built from 12 residues. The germline CDR1 and CDR2 sequences are GTSNPN and SVGIG (reference sequence). The CDR3 DNA follows: TGTGCCTGGGGGGGGACCCCTACTGAAGCTTTCTTT. Its protein is CAWGGTPTEAFF.

The chain couples TRBV14 to TRBJ2-7; no clear D. V was shortened by 2 bases and J by 0 bases, with 14 bases between the two germline ends. The CDR3 consists of 16 residues. Germline V lookup: CDR1 SGHDN, CDR2 FVKESK. CDR3 amino acids: CASSQRRMFSSYEQYF. In nucleotides, the CDR3 is TGTGCCAGCAGCCAACGACGTATGTTTAGCTCCTACGAGCAGTACTTC. The full variable domain, with the rest looked up from reference TRBV14 and TRBJ2-7, is EAGVTQFPSHSVIEKGQTVTLRCDPISGHDNLYWYRRVMGKEIKFLLHFVKESKQDESGMPNNRFLAERTGGTYSTLKVQPAELEDSGVYFCASSQRRMFSSYEQYFGPGTRLTVT.

The chain recombines TRBV6-1 with TRBJ1-5; D gene ambiguous. The CDR3 has 14 amino acids. Germline V gene lookup returns CDR1 MNHNS and CDR2 SASEGT. V was clipped by 7 bases and J by 0 bases, with 10 bases between them. The CDR3: CASIPGTSNQPQHF. The CDR3 DNA is TGTGCCAGCATCCCCGGAACTAGCAATCAGCCCCAGCATTTT.

The genes are TRBV13 and TRBJ1-3, with D unresolved. Germline V gene sequence: CDR1 PRHDT, CDR2 FYEKMQ (reference sequence). The CDR3 is 15 residues long. V was cut by 2 bases and J by 2 bases, with 10 bases left in between. Written as DNA, the CDR3 is TGTGCCAGCAGCTTATCTTTACTGGCTGGAAACACCATATATTTT. Translated, it gives CASSLSLLAGNTIYF.

This clonotype has at least ten counts. This rearrangement joins TRBV12-3 or TRBV12-4 to TRBJ1-1; 9 bases fit TRBD1. This CDR3 is 16 amino acids long. Trimming at V came to 7 bases and at J to 0 bases, leaving 9 bases not matched to a gene. The CDR3 DNA is TGTGCCAGCACTCCGGACAGGGGCGGGGTGAACACTGAAGCTTTCTTT. Protein: CASTPDRGGVNTEAFF.

The gene calls are TRBV6-1 and TRBJ1-6; D might be TRBD1 (5 bases). This CDR3 has 15 amino acids. V lost 4 bases, J lost 8 bases, and 15 bases lay in between. Germline CDR1 is MNHNS and CDR2 is SASEGT. This chain's CDR3 is CASSARAGTDSPLHF. The DNA for the CDR3 is TGTGCCAGCAGTGCAAGGGCAGGGACGGATTCACCCCTCCACTTT.

This clonotype appeared a few times. The rearrangement links TRBV12-3 or TRBV12-4 to TRBJ2-2; D is unresolved. The length of the CDR3 is 17 residues. V was clipped by 1 base and J by 6 bases, with 18 bases between them. The CDR3 region has the DNA TGTGCCAGCAGTTTAGTGCTCCTAGTTAGTATGGCCGGGGAGCTGTTTTTT. It encodes CASSLVLLVSMAGELFF.

This clonotype was seen only a few times. This chain uses TRBV28 with TRBJ2-2; D unresolved. Germline values: CDR1 MDHEN, CDR2 SYDVKM. This CDR3 region has 16 residues. The V end was cut by 3 bases, the J end by 1 base, with 12 bases between. The CDR3 region is CASSLDPSMNTGELFF. The CDR3 nucleotides are TGTGCCAGCAGTTTGGACCCATCAATGAACACCGGGGAGCTGTTTTTT. The variable domain in full, with the rest retrieved from reference TRBV28 and TRBJ2-2, is DVKVTQSSRYLVKRTGEKVFLECVQDMDHENMFWYRQDPGLGLRLIYFSYDVKMKEKGDIPEGYSVSREKKERFSLILESASTNQTSMYLCASSLDPSMNTGELFFGEGSRLTVL.

This clonotype appeared once. The V and J genes are TRBV7-3 and TRBJ1-1, with 10 bases aligning to TRBD1. The CDR3 sequence is 17 residues long. Trimming removed 5 bases from V and 1 base from J; junction bases left unmatched: 10. Germline CDR1 is SGHTA and CDR2 is FQGTGA. CDR3 loop: CASSPWGTGDPNTEAFF. CDR3 DNA sequence: TGTGCCAGCAGCCCTTGGGGGACAGGGGACCCGAACACTGAAGCTTTCTTT.

This clonotype was found a few times. V gene TRBV29-1 combines with J gene TRBJ1-4, with D maybe TRBD1 (5 bases). Trimming removed 3 bases from V and 8 bases from J, with 19 bases in between. Per the germline V gene, CDR1 is SQVTM and CDR2 is ANQGSEA. CDR3 length: 15 amino acids. In DNA, the CDR3 is TGCAGCGTTGACTATGGGGGTCAGGGACGCGAAAAACTGTTTTTT. Translation: CSVDYGGQGREKLFF.

This clonotype was detected only a few times. The CDR3 reads CAGRRTANTGELFF. The CDR3 DNA reads as TGTGCCGGAAGGAGGACCGCGAACACCGGGGAGCTGTTTTTT. The genes are TRBV19 and TRBJ2-2; perhaps TRBD2 as D (5 bases). V was pared by 11 bases and J by 0 bases, with 13 bases between. Germline CDR1 LNHDA, CDR2 SQIVND (reference sequence). The CDR3 extends over 14 amino acids.

Only a few counts were recorded for this clonotype. J is TRBJ1-2 and V is TRBV20-1; D gene ambiguous. Trimming removed 4 bases at V and 4 bases at J, with 13 bases between. Germline loops: CDR1 DFQATT, CDR2 SNEGSKA (reference sequence). CDR3 length equals 13 residues. The CDR3 DNA reads as TGCAGTGCTACCCCGGACGGAATCTATGGCTACACCTTC. This gives the protein CSATPDGIYGYTF.

This clonotype turned up a few times. V gene TRBV28 combines with J gene TRBJ1-2; 7 nucleotides line up with TRBD1. The CDR3 sequence is 16 residues long. Germline V lookup: CDR1 MDHEN, CDR2 SYDVKM. V lost 4 bases and J lost 2; bases outside the gene matches: 10. CDR3 DNA: TGTGCCAGCAGTTACTCCTCCAGGGGGGAAAACTATGGCTACACCTTC. It encodes CASSYSSRGENYGYTF.

The sample holds a few counts of this clonotype. The chain recombines TRBV20-1 with TRBJ1-5, with D unclear. CDR3 length: 14 amino acids. Germline V gene sequence: CDR1 DFQATT, CDR2 SNEGSKA (reference sequence). Trimming removed 0 bases at V and 7 bases at J, with 13 bases between. The CDR3 DNA is TGCAGTGCTAGAGATCTGGAAGGGTCGCAGCCCCAGCATTTT. Its protein product is CSARDLEGSQPQHF.

In this sample, this clonotype turned up a few times. The gene calls are TRBV6-5 and TRBJ2-5; 9 bases match TRBD1. The CDR3 has 16 residues. The J segment lost 3 bases and the V segment lost 2 bases, leaving 7 bases of the junction unmatched. CDR1 is MNHEY, CDR2 SVGAGI, per germline. As DNA, the CDR3 is TGTGCCAGCAGTTACGGGACAGGGAGTAAGGAAGAGACCCAGTACTTC. This gives the protein CASSYGTGSKEETQYF.

In the case of this clonotype: Because it lacks the conserved phenylalanine or tryptophan at the end, this CDR3 is likely a read error. The rearrangement joins TRBV20-1 to TRBJ1-4; D is ambiguous. Germline CDR1 reads DFQATT; CDR2 reads SNEGSKA (reference sequence). V gave up 6 bases and J gave up 11 bases, with 22 bases separating them. CDR3 length: 14 residues. The DNA for the CDR3 is TGCAGTGCCCCGGGAGTCCCAGCGGGAGACAAACTGTTTCTT. Its translation: CSAPGVPAGDKLFL.

The chain uses TRBV25-1 and TRBJ2-7, with 8 bases lining up with TRBD1. From germline, CDR1 is MGHDK and CDR2 SYGVNS. Trimming removed 1 base from V and 0 bases from J; junction bases left unmatched: 5. This CDR3 is 16 amino acids long. Written as DNA, the CDR3 is TGTGCCAGCAGTGAATGGGACAGGCCCATCTCCTACGAGCAGTACTTC. Translation gives CASSEWDRPISYEQYF.

This clonotype was seen more than once but under ten times. In DNA, the CDR3 is TGTGCCTGGAGTGACGAGCAGTACTTC. Encoded protein: CAWSDEQYF. This chain links TRBV30 with TRBJ2-7; D call uncertain. Deletions cut 1 base from V and 5 bases from J, with 0 bases between. CDR1 GTSNPN and CDR2 SVGIG come from the germline V gene (reference sequence). This CDR3 region has 9 residues.